The 17 T cell receptor beta chains presented below share a single source sample, sequenced in a study of cytomegalovirus exposure and HLA in healthy donors. A multiplex PCR was run with 60 Vbeta primers and 13 Jbeta primers. Profiling relied on immunoSEQ multiplex PCR, and the TCRdb table lists in-frame clones only, not all of them. This sample carries 190,000 or so clones, under 90% of them seen once, and the ten largest clones take 0.098%. The source material was PBMCs. Every receptor here comes from a boy younger than 10 in good health and CMV-seronegative.

The chain combines TRBV9 with TRBJ1-3, with 9 bases matching TRBD1. The CDR3 spans 16 residues. J was trimmed by 2 bases and V by 4 bases; bases with no gene match: 7. Germline V gene lookup returns CDR1 SGDLS and CDR2 YYNGEE. The CDR3 DNA reads as TGTGCCAGCAGCACTAGGGGGGACAGGGCTGGAAACACCATATATTTT. Translated: CASSTRGDRAGNTIYF.

The chain joins TRBV14 to TRBJ2-7, with TRBD1 as a possible D gene (6 bases). Germline lookup yields CDR1 SGHDN and CDR2 FVKESK. V was clipped by 2 bases and J by 4 bases, with 9 bases between them. The CDR3 has 13 residues. This chain's CDR3 is CASSQTGMYEQYF. The CDR3 DNA reads TGTGCCAGCAGCCAAACAGGGATGTACGAGCAGTACTTC.

In the case of this clone: At one of its ends the junction is not consistent with the germline gene, which may arise from a read error. The chain couples TRBV18 to TRBJ1-2; TRBD1 matches at 8 bases. The V gene's germline CDR1 is KGHSH and CDR2 LQKENI. The CDR3 consists of 14 residues. The CDR3 reads CASSLQTGAYGYTF. CDR3 DNA sequence: TGTGCCAGCTCGCTCCAGACAGGGGCTTATGGCTACACTTTC.

The rearrangement joins TRBV7-9 to TRBJ1-2; 7 nucleotides align to TRBD1. The CDR3 runs to 16 residues. Germline lookup yields CDR1 SEHNR and CDR2 FQNEAQ (reference sequence). With V trimmed by 3 bases and J by 2 bases, 9 bases remained unmatched. The CDR3 sequence is CASSFSGDSQNYGYTF. CDR3 nucleotide sequence: TGTGCCAGCAGCTTTAGCGGGGACAGCCAAAACTATGGCTACACCTTC.

This clone was observed a single time. CDR3 nucleotide sequence: TGCAGTGCTACCGCTAGCGCCCTATTATACTTC. This encodes CSATASALLYF. V gene TRBV20-1 combines with J gene TRBJ2-5, with a tentative D call TRBD2 (6 bases). This CDR3 has 11 amino acids. Trimming pared 4 bases from V and 14 bases from J, leaving 17 bases between. The V gene's germline CDR1 is DFQATT and CDR2 SNEGSKA (reference sequence).

This clone came up once. The chain employs TRBV7-9 and TRBJ2-5; D call uncertain. The CDR3 loop spans 15 amino acids. The germline V gene has CDR1 SEHNR and CDR2 FQNEAQ (reference sequence). Trimming cost V 0 bases and J 3 bases, with 11 bases left between them. The CDR3: CASSLAKEPEETQYF. CDR3 in DNA: TGTGCCAGCAGCTTAGCTAAGGAGCCAGAAGAGACCCAGTACTTC.

This sequence joins TRBV5-1 and TRBJ2-5, with 7 bases aligning to TRBD1. The CDR3 covers 13 residues. In germline, CDR1 is SGHRS, CDR2 YFSETQ. V shed 4 bases, J shed 3 bases, and the junction held 3 bases outside the gene matches. The CDR3: CASSPGQKETQYF. CDR3 coding DNA: TGCGCCAGCAGCCCGGGACAGAAAGAGACCCAGTACTTC. The full variable domain, in which reference TRBV5-1 and TRBJ2-5 provide the parts outside the CDR3, is KAGVTQTPRYLIKTRGQQVTLSCSPISGHRSVSWYQQTPGQGLQFLFEYFSETQRNKGNFPGRFSGRQFSNSRSEMNVSTLELGDSALYLCASSPGQKETQYFGPGTRLLVL.

J is TRBJ2-7 and V is TRBV5-4, with 10 bases lining up with TRBD1. Germline trimming cut 4 bases from V and 6 bases from J; bases unmatched to any gene: 13. Germline V gene data show CDR1 as SGHNT and CDR2 as YYREEE (reference sequence). The CDR3 is 16 amino acids. CDR3 amino acids: CASSAPTRDRGGEQYF. CDR3 DNA: TGTGCCAGCAGCGCTCCAACCCGGGACAGGGGTGGCGAGCAGTACTTC. Looking up the rest from reference TRBV5-4 and TRBJ2-7 gives the full variable domain: ETGVTQSPTHLIKTRGQQVTLRCSSQSGHNTVSWYQQALGQGPQFIFQYYREEENGRGNFPPRFSGLQFPNYSSELNVNALELDDSALYLCASSAPTRDRGGEQYFGPGTRLTVT.

The CDR3 protein is CASSSLAESSYNEQFF. CDR3 DNA sequence: TGTGCCAGCAGCTCTTTAGCGGAAAGCTCCTACAATGAGCAGTTCTTC. The chain carries TRBV11-2 and TRBJ2-1; possible D gene TRBD2, 6 bases. The CDR3 consists of 16 residues. Trimming stripped 4 bases from V and 0 bases from J, with 13 bases between. Germline CDR1 SGHAT, CDR2 FQNNGV.

In its sample, this clone was seen once. The J gene is TRBJ2-2, the V gene TRBV30; tentatively, D is TRBD2 (5 bases). V was clipped by 5 bases and J by 1 base, with 8 bases between them. Per germline, CDR1 GTSNPN and CDR2 SVGIG (reference sequence). This CDR3 is built from 13 residues. The DNA for the CDR3 is TGTGCCTGGGTGGACTGGAACACCGGGGAGCTGTTTTTT. Its translation: CAWVDWNTGELFF.

This chain joins TRBV21-1 and TRBJ1-1; the D call in the table, TRBD1, was not verified against the DNA. TRBV21-1 is a recognized pseudogene. The CDR3 is made up of 18 amino acids. CDR3 in amino acids: CASSKGRDRRNMNTEAFF. In DNA, the CDR3 is TGTGCCAGCAGCAAGGGGAGAGACAGGCGCAATATGAACACTGAAGCTTTCTTT.

The chain employs TRBV27 and TRBJ2-3; TRBD2 matches 11 bases. Germline CDR1 is MNHEY and CDR2 is SMNVEV (reference sequence). The CDR3 is 19 amino acids. V lost 4 bases, J lost 2 bases, and 14 bases stayed unmatched. The CDR3 loop reads CASSSQNPGLAVNTDTQYF. The CDR3 nucleotides read TGTGCCAGCAGTTCCCAGAACCCGGGACTAGCGGTGAACACAGATACGCAGTATTTT.

The rearrangement links TRBV6-5 to TRBJ2-1; 9 nucleotides line up with TRBD1. Per germline, CDR1 MNHEY and CDR2 SVGAGI. The CDR3 consists of 13 residues. J lost 6 bases, V lost 5 bases, and 2 bases had no gene match. CDR3 in amino acids: CASSPGQGNEQFF. In DNA, the CDR3 is TGTGCCAGCAGTCCGGGACAGGGCAATGAGCAGTTCTTC.

The chain is built from TRBV5-6 and TRBJ2-3; 8 bases match TRBD2. V was pared by 0 bases and J by 5 bases, with 2 bases of the junction left unmatched. This CDR3 has 14 residues. Germline assignment: CDR1 SGHDT and CDR2 YYEEEE. CDR3 in amino acids: CASSLAGGGDTQYF. The CDR3 DNA reads TGTGCCAGCAGCTTGGCGGGGGGGGGAGATACGCAGTATTTT.

The gene calls are TRBV6-1 and TRBJ1-5; D is unresolved. The CDR3 has 14 residues. Germline V CDR1 and CDR2: MNHNS, SASEGT. V was cut by 10 bases and J by 6 bases, with 19 bases left in between. In DNA, the CDR3 is TGTGCCACGCGGACTTCTCAATCCCCTCAGCCCCAGCATTTT. Encoded protein: CATRTSQSPQPQHF.

The rearrangement links TRBV7-2 to TRBJ2-3, with a tentative D call TRBD1 (6 bases). V lost 7 bases, J lost 8 bases, and 16 bases lay in between. The CDR3 length is 13 residues. Germline loops: CDR1 SGHTA, CDR2 FQGNSA. The CDR3 nucleotides read TGTGCCAGCATCCCCCAACAGGGCACTACGCAGTATTTT. Protein sequence: CASIPQQGTTQYF.

The rearrangement joins TRBV4-2 to TRBJ2-7; TRBD2 aligns across 9 bases. The germline V gene encodes CDR1 LGHNA and CDR2 YNFKEQ. CDR3 length equals 14 residues. The junction had 4 bases not matched to a gene; V was cut back by 4 bases and J by 3 bases. The CDR3 DNA follows: TGTGCCAGCAGCCCCAGCGGGGGGAACTACGAGCAGTACTTC. Its protein product is CASSPSGGNYEQYF.